These 28 T cell receptor beta chains came from one sample sequenced in a study of radiotherapy plus CTLA-4 blockade in lung cancer. Clones were read by immunoSEQ multiplex PCR, and TCRdb kept only the in-frame ones, dropping some. The data hold about 38,000 clones, with around 86% observed a single time. The specimen comprised peripheral blood, sampled from a patient treated with radiotherapy plus ipilimumab. The receptors here all came from a human donor with non-small cell lung cancer whose response to radiotherapy plus ipilimumab could not be evaluated.

This clone was seen just once. The rearrangement joins TRBV15 to TRBJ2-3; 10 bases align to TRBD2. Germline CDR1 reads LNHNV; CDR2 reads YYDKDF (reference sequence). This CDR3 contains 17 residues. Trimming removed 1 base from V and 1 base from J; junction bases left unmatched: 5. The CDR3, as DNA: TGTGCCACCAGCAGAGCCAAGCGGGAGGGGGGCACAGATACGCAGTATTTT. Amino acids: CATSRAKREGGTDTQYF.

This clone was counted between two and nine times. V gene TRBV7-8 combines with J gene TRBJ2-1, with 7 bases lining up with TRBD2. Germline lookup yields CDR1 SGHVS and CDR2 FQNEAQ. The CDR3 consists of 15 residues. With V trimmed by 5 bases and J by 2 bases, 6 bases remained unmatched. DNA for the CDR3: TGTGCCAGCAGCCTGCAGCGGGGAACCTACAATGAGCAGTTCTTC. It specifies CASSLQRGTYNEQFF. The entire variable domain, with the rest obtained from reference TRBV7-8 and TRBJ2-1, is as follows: GAGVSQSPRYKVAKRGQDVALRCDPISGHVSLFWYQQALGQGPEFLTYFQNEAQLDKSGLPSDRFFAERPEGSVSTLKIQRTQQEDSAVYLCASSLQRGTYNEQFFGPGTRLTVL.

The chain combines TRBV5-1 with TRBJ2-3; D possibly corresponds to TRBD2 (6 bases). The germline V and J ends were trimmed by 3 bases and 0 bases, with 11 bases remaining between them. Germline CDR1 is SGHRS and CDR2 is YFSETQ. The CDR3 spans 15 residues. DNA for the CDR3: TGCGCCAGCAGCTCCGGTGGGGGGAGCACAGATACGCAGTATTTT. Protein sequence: CASSSGGGSTDTQYF.

This sequence joins TRBV28 and TRBJ2-5; no definite D call. With the DNA end fitting TRBJ2-7 better, the J assignment may be wrong. CDR3 length: 16 amino acids. The germline V gene encodes CDR1 MDHEN and CDR2 SYDVKM. CDR3 sequence reads: CASSPIGARSSYEQYF. CDR3 in DNA: TGTGCCAGCAGCCCTATTGGAGCGCGTAGCTCCTACGAGCAGTACTTC.

This chain uses TRBV4-1 with TRBJ2-7; 7 bases match TRBD2. The CDR3 extends over 15 amino acids. Looked up from germline, CDR1 is MGHRA and CDR2 is YSYEKL. V gave up 0 bases and J gave up 7 bases; unmatched junction bases: 9. The DNA for the CDR3 is TGCGCCAGCAGCCAAGACTCCGCGGGAGAGGTTGAGCAGTACTTC. It encodes CASSQDSAGEVEQYF.

The chain couples TRBV2 to TRBJ1-2; 7 positions match TRBD1. V was clipped by 6 bases and J by 6 bases; unmatched bases: 13. From germline, CDR1 is SNHLY and CDR2 FYNNEI. This CDR3 contains 15 residues. The CDR3 DNA reads TGTGCCAGCAGCCTGACGAGGGGGCGCTTTGATGGCTACACCTTC. Amino acids: CASSLTRGRFDGYTF.

The chain carries TRBV27 and TRBJ2-1; D may be TRBD1 (5 bases). V lost 1 base and J lost 5, with 9 bases in between. Germline V CDR1 and CDR2: MNHEY, SMNVEV (reference sequence). CDR3 length equals 14 residues. CDR3 sequence reads: CASSLWGGHNEQFF. DNA for the CDR3: TGTGCCAGCAGTTTATGGGGCGGACACAATGAGCAGTTCTTC.

This clone was picked up one time. This chain uses TRBV6-6 with TRBJ2-1; 9 nucleotides match TRBD2. Trimming cost V 3 bases and J 10 bases; bases outside gene matches: 10. CDR1 and CDR2 (germline): MNHNY, SVGAGI (reference sequence). CDR3 length equals 15 residues. CDR3 bases: TGTGCCAGCAGTTATCTGGCGGGGGGGGTACAGGAGCAGTTCTTC. It specifies CASSYLAGGVQEQFF.

The chain has TRBV19 and TRBJ2-1; D uncertain. The germline V and J ends were trimmed by 6 bases and 0 bases, with 18 bases remaining between them. The CDR3 consists of 17 residues. Germline loops: CDR1 LNHDA, CDR2 SQIVND (reference sequence). The CDR3 coding sequence is TGTGCCAGTAGGTCGCCACGAGGCGGTATCTCCTACAATGAGCAGTTCTTC. Translating gives CASRSPRGGISYNEQFF.

To note about this clone: Its ends do not fully match the called genes, so a read error is possible. V usage is TRBV28 and J usage is TRBJ2-7, with 7 bases matching TRBD1. Germline loops: CDR1 MDHEN, CDR2 SYDVKM. This CDR3 comprises 15 residues. Here the CDR3 DNA reads TGTGCCAACAGTCCGACAGGGTTTAGCTCCTACGAGCAGTACTTC. Translation: CANSPTGFSSYEQYF.

J is TRBJ2-7 and V is TRBV11-2; TRBD1 might be the D (6 bases). The CDR3 spans 15 residues. Trimming stripped 5 bases from V and 5 bases from J, with 19 bases between. Germline loops: CDR1 SGHAT, CDR2 FQNNGV. CDR3 region: CASSRHREAFHEQYF. The DNA of the CDR3 is TGTGCCAGCAGCCGCCACAGGGAAGCGTTCCACGAGCAGTACTTC.

The V call is TRBV6-4, the J call TRBJ2-3, with TRBD1 matching over 8 bases. Germline CDR1 MRHNA, CDR2 SNTAGT. This CDR3 region has 14 residues. V was clipped by 3 bases and J by 6 bases; unmatched bases: 5. CDR3 region: CASSEGQGVDTQYF. Written as DNA, the CDR3 is TGTGCCAGCAGTGAAGGACAGGGAGTGGATACGCAGTATTTT.

This chain links TRBV20-1 with TRBJ2-3, with 7 bases aligning to TRBD1. CDR3 length equals 8 residues. The germline CDR1 and CDR2 sequences are DFQATT and SNEGSKA (reference sequence). J gave up 15 bases and V 5 bases, and 2 bases lay outside the gene matches. CDR3 sequence: CSAGDSYF. CDR3 sequence (DNA): TGCAGTGCTGGGGACAGCTATTTT.

The count of this clone is one. The V call is TRBV7-9, the J call TRBJ2-3; 11 positions match TRBD2. V lost 3 bases, J lost 2 bases, and 4 bases stayed unmatched. The CDR3 sequence is 16 residues long. In germline, CDR1 is SEHNR, CDR2 FQNEAQ (reference sequence). Here the CDR3 reads CASSFLAGGYTDTQYF. CDR3 nucleotide sequence: TGTGCCAGCAGCTTTTTAGCGGGGGGGTACACAGATACGCAGTATTTT.

V gene TRBV11-2 combines with J gene TRBJ2-4, with D maybe TRBD2 (6 bases). V lost 4 bases and J lost 4, with 17 bases in between. The CDR3 runs to 16 residues. Looked up from germline, CDR1 is SGHAT and CDR2 is FQNNGV. The CDR3 protein is CASSSVYPGLKNIQYF. CDR3 nucleotides: TGTGCCAGCAGCTCAGTTTACCCGGGACTTAAAAACATTCAGTACTTC.

V and J are TRBV5-4 and TRBJ1-3, with a weak D call TRBD1 (5 bases). Trimming cost V 4 bases and J 1 base, with 24 bases left between them. Germline CDR1 reads SGHNT; CDR2 reads YYREEE (reference sequence). CDR3 length: 19 amino acids. The CDR3 is CASSATLDNHATSGNTIYF. The CDR3, as DNA: TGTGCCAGCAGCGCCACCTTGGACAACCATGCCACTTCTGGAAACACCATATATTTT.

This rearrangement joins TRBV6-5 to TRBJ1-2; weak D call: TRBD1 (6 bases). Deletions cut 2 bases from V and 6 bases from J, with 10 bases between. This CDR3 has 13 amino acids. Germline CDR1 MNHEY, CDR2 SVGAGI. The CDR3 DNA is TGTGCCAGCAGTTACAGCGAGGGGGATGGCTACACCTTC. It translates to CASSYSEGDGYTF.

This chain links TRBV5-1 with TRBJ2-2; 11 bases align to TRBD1. The CDR3 is made up of 14 amino acids. Trimming at V came to 4 bases and at J to 6 bases, leaving 2 bases not matched to a gene. CDR1 SGHRS and CDR2 YFSETQ come from the germline V gene. CDR3 in DNA: TGCGCCAGCAGCACGGGACAGGGGGCCGGGGAGCTGTTTTTT. Its translation is CASSTGQGAGELFF.

The chain joins TRBV7-3 to TRBJ2-2; TRBD1 aligns across 10 bases. J lost 5 bases, V lost 3 bases, and 3 bases had no gene match. In germline, CDR1 is SGHTA, CDR2 FQGTGA. This CDR3 comprises 15 residues. The CDR3 sequence is CASSFDRGQTGELFF. DNA for the CDR3: TGTGCCAGCAGCTTTGACAGGGGGCAAACCGGGGAGCTGTTTTTT.

The V call is TRBV11-2, the J call TRBJ1-1, with D tentatively TRBD1 (6 bases). Trimming left V 5 bases short and J 1 base short, with 14 bases between. Germline V lookup: CDR1 SGHAT, CDR2 FQNNGV. The CDR3 runs to 15 residues. The CDR3 coding sequence is TGTGCCAGCAGCCCCTCGACAGGATGGAACACTGAAGCTTTCTTT. It codes for CASSPSTGWNTEAFF.

V usage is TRBV7-2 and J usage is TRBJ1-1; no clear D gene. Germline V lookup: CDR1 SGHTA, CDR2 FQGNSA. Trimming cost V 5 bases and J 4 bases, with 14 bases left between them. The CDR3 length is 14 residues. DNA for the CDR3: TGTGCCAGCAGCCGGAGAGGCGCGGGCACTGAAGCTTTCTTT. Amino acid sequence: CASSRRGAGTEAFF.

The V and J genes are TRBV28 and TRBJ2-1, with 8 bases fitting TRBD2. Germline V lookup: CDR1 MDHEN, CDR2 SYDVKM. The V segment lost 7 bases and the J segment 6 bases; nucleotides outside the gene matches: 5. This CDR3 comprises 13 residues. The CDR3, as DNA: TGTGCCAGCATCCGCGGGGGGTCCAATGAGCAGTTCTTC. It codes for CASIRGGSNEQFF.

V and J are TRBV7-8 and TRBJ2-7, with 7 bases matching TRBD1. The CDR3 is 13 residues long. Germline V CDR1 and CDR2: SGHVS, FQNEAQ. V shed 4 bases, J shed 6 bases, and the junction held 6 bases outside the gene matches. The CDR3 protein is CASSSVDRAEQYF. Written as DNA, the CDR3 is TGTGCCAGCAGCTCCGTTGACAGGGCCGAGCAGTACTTC.

This clone has just one count. Other DNA sequences in the sample encode the same CDR3. This chain joins TRBV7-9 and TRBJ1-2, with TRBD1 matching 10 bases. CDR1 is SEHNR, CDR2 FQNEAQ, per germline (reference sequence). This CDR3 comprises 14 residues. J was trimmed by 7 bases and V by 2 bases; bases with no gene match: 4. The CDR3 loop is CASSLTGQGGGYTF. CDR3 bases: TGTGCCAGCAGCTTAACCGGACAGGGGGGTGGCTACACCTTC.

The genes are TRBV28 and TRBJ2-2; possibly TRBD2 for D (6 bases). The CDR3 spans 15 residues. The germline V gene has CDR1 MDHEN and CDR2 SYDVKM. Trimming took 8 bases from V and 0 from J, leaving 13 bases between them. CDR3 in DNA: TGTGCCAGCGAGACTAGTGTCCCGAACACCGGGGAGCTGTTTTTT. This translates into CASETSVPNTGELFF. Filled out from reference TRBV28 and TRBJ2-2, the complete variable domain reads DVKVTQSSRYLVKRTGEKVFLECVQDMDHENMFWYRQDPGLGLRLIYFSYDVKMKEKGDIPEGYSVSREKKERFSLILESASTNQTSMYLCASETSVPNTGELFFGEGSRLTVL.

V and J are TRBV5-1 and TRBJ2-3; D is undetermined. Trimming removed 2 bases from V and 9 bases from J, with 7 bases in between. Germline CDR1 reads SGHRS; CDR2 reads YFSETQ. The CDR3 totals 11 residues. The CDR3 DNA is TGCGCCAGCAGCTTTTTGGAGACGCAGTATTTT. Protein product: CASSFLETQYF.

This chain joins TRBV25-1 and TRBJ2-1; 11 bases line up with TRBD1. The CDR3 covers 16 residues. The ends lost 2 bases at V and 6 bases at J; junction bases unmatched: 6. Germline-derived CDR1 and CDR2 are MGHDK and SYGVNS. In DNA, the CDR3 is TGTGCCAGCAGTGAAATCGGACAGGGGGCGGCCAATGAGCAGTTCTTC. The encoded protein is CASSEIGQGAANEQFF.

The chain couples TRBV5-6 to TRBJ1-6; TRBD1 matches 11 bases. Per germline, CDR1 SGHDT and CDR2 YYEEEE. J was trimmed by 7 bases and V by 4 bases; bases with no gene match: 7. The CDR3 contains 16 residues. In DNA form, the CDR3 reads TGTGCCAGCAGCCCCGGACAGGGGGCACAGAATTCACCCCTCCACTTT. This translates into CASSPGQGAQNSPLHF. Looking up the rest from reference TRBV5-6 and TRBJ1-6 gives the full variable domain: DAGVTQSPTHLIKTRGQQVTLRCSPKSGHDTVSWYQQALGQGPQFIFQYYEEEERQRGNFPDRFSGHQFPNYSSELNVNALLLGDSALYLCASSPGQGAQNSPLHFGNGTRLTVT.